The sequence of this T cell receptor beta chain was determined in a study of blood T cell repertoires in COVID-19. Background on the study: Sample material is recorded as cDNA or gDNA derived from T cells, B-cell-depleted T cells, or PBMCs.

The assay was immunoSEQ multiplex PCR, and TCRdb's table has in-frame clones only and misses some. Of more than 75,000 clones listed, 70% to 85% were seen once; the top ten hold roughly 25%. This CDR3 has 16 residues. Per the germline V gene, CDR1 is MNHNS and CDR2 is SASEGT. Trimming cost V 2 bases and J 2 bases; bases outside gene matches: 4. Sequencing input: peripheral blood. This clonotype originated in a man aged 55 to 70 with acute or convalescent COVID-19. The gene calls are TRBV6-1 and TRBJ2-5; 11 bases match TRBD1. The DNA for the CDR3 is TGTGCCAGCAGTGAACGGACAGGGGGCTGGCAAGAGACCCAGTACTTC. Protein sequence: CASSERTGGWQETQYF.